This T cell receptor beta chain originates from a study of cytomegalovirus exposure and HLA in healthy donors (dated by TCRdb to 2016 to 2017). With respect to the entire study: The 550 to 750 repertoires of the first cohort and the approximately 110 validation repertoires were produced on the same platform, according to a later analysis. The study was designed to test whether signatures of past pathogen exposure could be identified by cataloging public T cell receptors. Along with the approximately 620-subject first cohort, a separate validation cohort of over a hundred different subjects was used. To predict cytomegalovirus infection status, the study combined high-throughput TCR immunosequencing, statistical association of individual TCRs with disease status, and machine learning. General conclusions and limits of the study: A total of about 180 TCR beta chains were listed by the study as associated with cytomegalovirus. Of the cluster scores, around 95% were above 0 in a later analysis, which found that TCRs clustered in the first cohort also tended to co-occur in the 95 to 150 validation repertoires. The authors suggested that the approach could potentially be extended to other disease states and immunological phenotypes. A few of the identified cytomegalovirus-associated TCR beta chains were confirmed in vitro to be specific for cytomegalovirus antigens. The classifier was reported to diagnose cytomegalovirus status with high specificity and sensitivity in both the original and validation cohorts. Most TCR sequences were observed very rarely across donors, whereas some public TCRs were present in many individuals. A later analysis had no HLA typing for the validation cohort, so co-occurrence there was scored across all 120 repertoires.

The germline V end is reduced by 1 base and the J end by 1 base; junction bases left unmatched: 0. Taken from cysteine to phenylalanine, the CDR3 has 14 residues. The sequence is cut down to CDR3 DNA, 42 bases in frame from base 1. The CDR1 and CDR2 encoded by the germline V gene are KGHSH and LQKENI. The method was the immunoSEQ multiplex PCR assay. Per the authors' processing: A statistical classification framework was built for diagnosing cytomegalovirus status from the catalog of TCR beta chain sequences. In its TCRdb copy, this immuneACCESS table keeps in-frame sequences only and misses some clones. Where compared with another copy, unresolved V genes explain less than half of these, and the others have no known cause. The V and J calls and the clone size are those of that table, but D and trimming were determined from the DNA. The sample table shows 71,000 or so clones, and around 94% are seen once. The ten largest clones take up roughly 3.3% of the sample.

The donors belonged to the validation cohort of about 120 subjects, which was separate from the roughly 670-subject first cohort. Notes on this clone: Its antigen is not yet known. Base quality data are lacking; no much larger clone is found one base away.

The receptor was isolated from a woman younger than 35 in good health and CMV-seropositive. The chain was built from TRBV18 and TRBJ2-5; 7 central bases correspond to TRBD1. Input material: PBMCs. Read as DNA, the sequence is TGTGCCAGCTCACCACGACAGGGCCAAGAGACCCAGTACTTC. Its product reads: CASSPRQGQETQYF.